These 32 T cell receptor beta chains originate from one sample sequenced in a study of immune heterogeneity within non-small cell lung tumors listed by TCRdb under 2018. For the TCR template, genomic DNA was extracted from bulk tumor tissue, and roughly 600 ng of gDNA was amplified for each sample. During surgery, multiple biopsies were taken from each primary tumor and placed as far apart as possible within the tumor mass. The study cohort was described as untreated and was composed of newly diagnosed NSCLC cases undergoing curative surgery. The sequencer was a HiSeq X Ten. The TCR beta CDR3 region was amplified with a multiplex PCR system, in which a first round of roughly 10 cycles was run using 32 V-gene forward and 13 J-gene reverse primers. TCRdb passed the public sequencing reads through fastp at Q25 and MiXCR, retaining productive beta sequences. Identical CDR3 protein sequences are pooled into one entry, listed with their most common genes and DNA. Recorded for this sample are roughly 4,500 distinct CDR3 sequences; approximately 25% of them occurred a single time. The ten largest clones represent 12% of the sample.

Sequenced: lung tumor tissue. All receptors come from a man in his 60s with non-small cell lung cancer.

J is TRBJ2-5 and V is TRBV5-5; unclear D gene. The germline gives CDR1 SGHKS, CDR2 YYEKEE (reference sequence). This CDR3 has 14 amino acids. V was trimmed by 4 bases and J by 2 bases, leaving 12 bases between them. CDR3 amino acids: CASSPRAAQETQYF. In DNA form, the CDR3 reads TGTGCCAGCAGCCCTAGGGCGGCACAAGAGACCCAGTACTTC.

The CDR3 nucleotides read TGCGCCAGCAGCCTACAGGGGGCTGATACTGAAGCTTTCTTT. Its protein is CASSLQGADTEAFF. This chain connects TRBV4-1 to TRBJ1-1; 9 bases are a match to TRBD1. Germline V gene lookup returns CDR1 MGHRA and CDR2 YSYEKL. This CDR3 spans 14 amino acids. Losses at the gene ends were 4 bases for V and 5 bases for J; bases not matched to a gene: 5.

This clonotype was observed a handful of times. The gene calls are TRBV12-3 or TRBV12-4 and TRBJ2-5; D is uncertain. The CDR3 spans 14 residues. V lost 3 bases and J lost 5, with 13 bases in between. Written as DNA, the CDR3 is TGTGCCAGCAGTTTCGGCGCCTTTATGGAGACCCAGTACTTC. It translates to CASSFGAFMETQYF.

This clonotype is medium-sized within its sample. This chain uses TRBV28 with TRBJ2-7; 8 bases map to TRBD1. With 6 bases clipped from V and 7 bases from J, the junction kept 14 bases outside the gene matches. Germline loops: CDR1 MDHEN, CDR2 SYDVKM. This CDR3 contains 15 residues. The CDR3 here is CASRADRASSREQYF. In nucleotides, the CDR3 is TGTGCCAGCAGAGCGGACAGGGCCAGTTCGAGGGAGCAGTACTTC.

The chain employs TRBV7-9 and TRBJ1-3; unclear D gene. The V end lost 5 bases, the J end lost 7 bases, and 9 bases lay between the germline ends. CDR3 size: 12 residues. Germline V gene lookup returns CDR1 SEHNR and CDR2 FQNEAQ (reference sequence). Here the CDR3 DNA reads TGTGCCAGCAGCGGTACTCGTAACACCATATATTTT. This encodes CASSGTRNTIYF.

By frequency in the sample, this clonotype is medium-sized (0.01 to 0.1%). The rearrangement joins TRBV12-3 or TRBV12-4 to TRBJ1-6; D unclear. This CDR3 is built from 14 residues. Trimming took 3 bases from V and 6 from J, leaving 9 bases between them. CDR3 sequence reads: CASSLVQLNSPLHF. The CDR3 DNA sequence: TGTGCCAGCAGTTTGGTACAGCTTAATTCACCCCTCCACTTT.

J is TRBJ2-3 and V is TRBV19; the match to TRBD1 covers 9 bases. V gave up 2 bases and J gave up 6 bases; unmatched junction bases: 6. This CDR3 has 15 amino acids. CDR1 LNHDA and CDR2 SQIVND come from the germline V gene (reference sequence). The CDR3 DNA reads TGTGCCAGTAGTATAAACAGGGGGCAGGTGGATACGCAGTATTTT. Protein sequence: CASSINRGQVDTQYF.

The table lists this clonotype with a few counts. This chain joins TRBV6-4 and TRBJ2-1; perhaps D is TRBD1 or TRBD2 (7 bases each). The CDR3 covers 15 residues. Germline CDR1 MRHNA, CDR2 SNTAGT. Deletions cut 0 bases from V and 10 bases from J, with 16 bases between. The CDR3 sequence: CASSDSAGGGGEQFF. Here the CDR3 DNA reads TGTGCCAGCAGTGACTCGGCAGGGGGGGGCGGCGAGCAGTTCTTC.

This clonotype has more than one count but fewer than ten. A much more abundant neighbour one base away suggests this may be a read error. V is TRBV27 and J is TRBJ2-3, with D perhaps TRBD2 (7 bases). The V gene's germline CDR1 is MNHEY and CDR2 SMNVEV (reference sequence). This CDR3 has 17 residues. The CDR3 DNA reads TGTGCCAGCAGTTTATGGCAGGGGCCGACTAGCACAAATACGCAGTATTTT. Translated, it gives CASSLWQGPTSTNTQYF.

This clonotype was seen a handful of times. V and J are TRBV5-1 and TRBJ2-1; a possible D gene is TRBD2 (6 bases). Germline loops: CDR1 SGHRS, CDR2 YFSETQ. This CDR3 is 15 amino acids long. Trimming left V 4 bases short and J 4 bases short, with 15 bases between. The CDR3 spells CASSAMTRSYNEQFF. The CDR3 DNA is TGCGCCAGCAGCGCAATGACTAGGTCTTACAATGAGCAGTTCTTC.

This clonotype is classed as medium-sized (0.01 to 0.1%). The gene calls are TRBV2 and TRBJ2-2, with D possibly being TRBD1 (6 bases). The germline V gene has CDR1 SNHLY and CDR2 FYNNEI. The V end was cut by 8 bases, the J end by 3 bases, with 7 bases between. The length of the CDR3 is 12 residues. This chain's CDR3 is CASHRDTGELFF. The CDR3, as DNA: TGTGCCAGCCACAGGGACACCGGGGAGCTGTTTTTT.

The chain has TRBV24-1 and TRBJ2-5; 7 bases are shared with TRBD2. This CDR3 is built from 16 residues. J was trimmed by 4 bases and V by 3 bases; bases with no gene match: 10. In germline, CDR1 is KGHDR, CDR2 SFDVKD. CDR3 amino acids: CATSDHREAEGETQYF. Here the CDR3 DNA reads TGTGCCACCAGTGATCACCGGGAGGCCGAGGGAGAGACCCAGTACTTC.

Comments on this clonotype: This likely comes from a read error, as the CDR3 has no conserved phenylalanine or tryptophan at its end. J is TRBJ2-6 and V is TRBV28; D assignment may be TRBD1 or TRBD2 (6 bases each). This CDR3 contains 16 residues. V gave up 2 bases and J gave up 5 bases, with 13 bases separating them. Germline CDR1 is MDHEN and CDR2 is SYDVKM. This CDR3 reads CASSLPGGMRANVLTL. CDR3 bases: TGTGCCAGCAGTTTACCCGGGGGCATGAGGGCCAACGTCCTGACTTTG.

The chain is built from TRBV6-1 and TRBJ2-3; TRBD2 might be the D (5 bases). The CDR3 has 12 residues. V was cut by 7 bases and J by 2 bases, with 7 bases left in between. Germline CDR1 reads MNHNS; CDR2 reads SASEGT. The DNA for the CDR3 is TGTGCCAGCAATAGCGTCACAGATACGCAGTATTTT. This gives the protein CASNSVTDTQYF.

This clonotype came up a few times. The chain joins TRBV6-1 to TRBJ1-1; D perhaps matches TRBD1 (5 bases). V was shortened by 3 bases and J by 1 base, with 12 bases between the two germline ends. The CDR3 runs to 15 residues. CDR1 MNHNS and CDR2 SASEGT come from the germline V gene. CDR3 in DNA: TGTGCCAGCAGTGACAGGAACAGGCGGAACACTGAAGCTTTCTTT. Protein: CASSDRNRRNTEAFF.

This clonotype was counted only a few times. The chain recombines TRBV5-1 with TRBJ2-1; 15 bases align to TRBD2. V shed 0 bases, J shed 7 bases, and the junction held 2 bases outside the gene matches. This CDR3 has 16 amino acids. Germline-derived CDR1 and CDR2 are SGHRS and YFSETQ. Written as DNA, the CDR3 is TGCGCCAGCAGCTTGGGGGGACTAGCGGGAGGAAATGAGCAGTTCTTC. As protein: CASSLGGLAGGNEQFF.

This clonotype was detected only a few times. As DNA, the CDR3 is TGTGCCAGCAGTGAATTGGCAGATAATTCACCCCTCCACTTT. It yields the protein CASSELADNSPLHF. The V call is TRBV6-1, the J call TRBJ1-6, with no clear D. The germline CDR1 and CDR2 sequences are MNHNS and SASEGT. This CDR3 is built from 14 residues. V dropped 2 bases and J dropped 5 bases, with 7 bases sitting between them.

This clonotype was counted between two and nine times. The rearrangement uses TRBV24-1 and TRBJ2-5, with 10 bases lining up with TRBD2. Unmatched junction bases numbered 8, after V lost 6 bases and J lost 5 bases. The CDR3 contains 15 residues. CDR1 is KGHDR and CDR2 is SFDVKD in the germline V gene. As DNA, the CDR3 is TGTGCCACCAGTCCCCGAGCGGGAGGGGGGGAGACCCAGTACTTC. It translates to CATSPRAGGGETQYF.

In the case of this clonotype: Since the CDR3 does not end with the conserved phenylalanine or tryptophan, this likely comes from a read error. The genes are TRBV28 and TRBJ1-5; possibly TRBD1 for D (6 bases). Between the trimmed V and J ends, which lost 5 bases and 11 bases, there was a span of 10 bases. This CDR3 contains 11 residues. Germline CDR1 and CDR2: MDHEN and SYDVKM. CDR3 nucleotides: TGTGCCAGCAGTGGGGGCGGGACCCAGCATTCT. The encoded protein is CASSGGGTQHS.

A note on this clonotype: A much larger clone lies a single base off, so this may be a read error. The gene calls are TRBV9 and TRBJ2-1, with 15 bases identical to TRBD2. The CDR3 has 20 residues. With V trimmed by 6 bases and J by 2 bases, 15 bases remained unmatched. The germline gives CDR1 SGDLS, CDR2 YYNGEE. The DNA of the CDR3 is TGTGCCAGCATCCCTGGTGTTGGACTAGCGGGAGGGCCTCCCTACAATGAGCAGTTCTTC. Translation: CASIPGVGLAGGPPYNEQFF.

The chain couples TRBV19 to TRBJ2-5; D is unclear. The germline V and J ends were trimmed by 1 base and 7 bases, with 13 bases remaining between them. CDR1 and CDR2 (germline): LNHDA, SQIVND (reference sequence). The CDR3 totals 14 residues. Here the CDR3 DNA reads TGTGCCAGTAGTATAGGTTCGCCGGGCGGGACCCAGTACTTC. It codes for CASSIGSPGGTQYF. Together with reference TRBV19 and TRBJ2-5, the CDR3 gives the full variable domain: DGGITQSPKYLFRKEGQNVTLSCEQNLNHDAMYWYRQDPGQGLRLIYYSQIVNDFQKGDIAEGYSVSREKKESFPLTVTSAQKNPTAFYLCASSIGSPGGTQYFGPGTRLLVL.

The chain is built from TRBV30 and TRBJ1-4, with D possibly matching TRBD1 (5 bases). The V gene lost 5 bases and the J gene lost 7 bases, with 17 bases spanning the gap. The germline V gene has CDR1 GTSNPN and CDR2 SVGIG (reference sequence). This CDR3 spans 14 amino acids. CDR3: CAWAGAPGGEKLFF. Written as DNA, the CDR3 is TGTGCCTGGGCCGGGGCCCCGGGGGGTGAAAAACTGTTTTTT.

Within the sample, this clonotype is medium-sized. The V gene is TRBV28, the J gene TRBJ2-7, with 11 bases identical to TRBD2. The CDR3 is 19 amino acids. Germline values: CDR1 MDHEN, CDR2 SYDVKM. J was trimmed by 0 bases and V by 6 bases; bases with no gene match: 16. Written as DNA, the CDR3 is TGTGCCAGCAGCCTACTAAACCCGGGACTAGCGGACCTCTCCTACGAGCAGTACTTC. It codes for CASSLLNPGLADLSYEQYF.

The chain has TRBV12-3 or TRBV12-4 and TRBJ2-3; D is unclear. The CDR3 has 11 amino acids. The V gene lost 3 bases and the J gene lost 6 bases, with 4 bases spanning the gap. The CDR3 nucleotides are TGTGCCAGCAGTTTTAGCGATACGCAGTATTTT. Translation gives CASSFSDTQYF.

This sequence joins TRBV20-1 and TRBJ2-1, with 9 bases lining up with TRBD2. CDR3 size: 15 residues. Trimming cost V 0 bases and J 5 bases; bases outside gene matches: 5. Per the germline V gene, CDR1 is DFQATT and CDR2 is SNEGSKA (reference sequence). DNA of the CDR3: TGCAGTGCTAGAGATCTACTAGCGGGCGACAATGAGCAGTTCTTC. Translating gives CSARDLLAGDNEQFF.

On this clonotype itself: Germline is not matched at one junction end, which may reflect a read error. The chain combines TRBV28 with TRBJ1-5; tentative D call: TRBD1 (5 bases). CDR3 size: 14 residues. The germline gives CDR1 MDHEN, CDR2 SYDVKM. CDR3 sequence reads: CASSQTASNRPQHF. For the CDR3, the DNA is TGTGCCAGCAGTCAGACAGCCAGCAATCGGCCCCAGCATTTT.

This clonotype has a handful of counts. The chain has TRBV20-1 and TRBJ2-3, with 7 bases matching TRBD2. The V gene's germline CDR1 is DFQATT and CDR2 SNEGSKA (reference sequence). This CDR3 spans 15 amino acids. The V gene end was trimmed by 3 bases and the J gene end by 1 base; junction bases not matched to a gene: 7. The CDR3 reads CSARLGGWGTDTQYF. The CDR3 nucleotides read TGCAGTGCTAGGCTGGGGGGGTGGGGCACAGATACGCAGTATTTT.

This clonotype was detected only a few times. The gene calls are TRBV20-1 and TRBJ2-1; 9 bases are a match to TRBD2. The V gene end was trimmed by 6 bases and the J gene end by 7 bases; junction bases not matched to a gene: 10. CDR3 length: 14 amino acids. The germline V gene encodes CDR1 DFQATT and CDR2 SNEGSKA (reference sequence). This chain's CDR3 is CSASSGGGGNEQFF. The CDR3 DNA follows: TGCAGTGCGTCGTCTGGCGGGGGGGGGAATGAGCAGTTCTTC.

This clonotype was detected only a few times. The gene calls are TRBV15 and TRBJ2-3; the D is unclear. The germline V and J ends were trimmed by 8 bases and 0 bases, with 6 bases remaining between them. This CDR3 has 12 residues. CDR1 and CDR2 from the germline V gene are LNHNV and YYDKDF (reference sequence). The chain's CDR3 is CATSRSTDTQYF. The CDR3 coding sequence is TGTGCCACCTCTAGAAGCACAGATACGCAGTATTTT.

As DNA, the CDR3 is TGTGCCAGCTCACCCCAGGCCCAGATGAACACTGAAGCTTTCTTT. Translated: CASSPQAQMNTEAFF. J is TRBJ1-1 and V is TRBV18; D call uncertain. Germline-derived CDR1 and CDR2 are KGHSH and LQKENI. V shed 3 bases and J shed 0 bases, with 11 bases lying between them. This CDR3 has 15 amino acids.

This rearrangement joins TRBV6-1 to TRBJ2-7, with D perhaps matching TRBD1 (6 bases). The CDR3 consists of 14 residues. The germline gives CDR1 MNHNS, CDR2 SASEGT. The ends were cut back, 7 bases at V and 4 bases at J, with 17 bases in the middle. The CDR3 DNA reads TGTGCCAGCAAGCTGGTTCAAGGGGGTTACGAGCAGTACTTC. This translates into CASKLVQGGYEQYF.

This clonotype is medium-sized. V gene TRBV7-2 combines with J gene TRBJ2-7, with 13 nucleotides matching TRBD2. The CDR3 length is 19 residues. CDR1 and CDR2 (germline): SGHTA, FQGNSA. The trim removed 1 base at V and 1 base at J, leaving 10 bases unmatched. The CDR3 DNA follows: TGTGCCAGCAGCTTAGTAGGGGGGACTAGCGGGATTTCTTCCTACGAGCAGTACTTC. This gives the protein CASSLVGGTSGISSYEQYF.